These 13 T cell receptor beta chains came from one sample sequenced in a study of beta chain features in type 1 diabetes. The entirety of the isolated RNA underwent reverse transcription, so expressed TCRB transcripts were sequenced. Libraries were prepared by immunoSEQ multiplex PCR; TCRdb keeps only in-frame clonotypes and omits some of them. There are approximately 170,000 clones in the sample; approximately 8% occur only once, and approximately 0.85% lies in the top ten. Findings of the study overall: In every one of the four CD4+ subsets, TCRB CDR3s were moderately but significantly shorter in Type 1 diabetes patients.

Antigens for these TCRs are unknown. Sequenced material: central memory CD4+ T cells from blood. All receptors derive from a woman aged 40 to 49 with type 1 diabetes.

CDR3 sequence reads: CASSAQGAFDEQFF. In DNA form, the CDR3 reads TGTGCCAGCAGCGCACAGGGGGCTTTCGATGAGCAGTTCTTC. This chain joins TRBV7-2 and TRBJ2-1; 9 nucleotides align to TRBD1. From germline, CDR1 is SGHTA and CDR2 FQGNSA. The CDR3 covers 14 residues. The ends lost 5 bases at V and 8 bases at J; junction bases unmatched: 7.

This clone was counted a few times. The chain is built from TRBV30 and TRBJ1-1; D is ambiguous. Germline V gene data show CDR1 as GTSNPN and CDR2 as SVGIG (reference sequence). V was shortened by 2 bases and J by 4 bases, with 14 bases between the two germline ends. The CDR3 runs 14 residues. The CDR3 DNA follows: TGTGCCTGGAGTTCGGGGATGGGTCCCACTGAAGCTTTCTTT. Residues: CAWSSGMGPTEAFF.

In DNA form, the CDR3 reads TGTGCCAGCAGCGGGGGAGGGGTTTTCAACTATGGCTACACCTTC. This gives the protein CASSGGGVFNYGYTF. This chain joins TRBV7-2 and TRBJ1-2; perhaps TRBD1 as D (5 bases). Germline lookup yields CDR1 SGHTA and CDR2 FQGNSA. V was pared by 5 bases and J by 2 bases, with 15 bases between. The CDR3 spans 15 residues.

There are a few counts of this clone. This sequence joins TRBV4-3 and TRBJ2-7, with 11 bases fitting TRBD2. Per the germline V gene, CDR1 is LGHNA and CDR2 is YSLEER. The CDR3 loop spans 16 amino acids. V lost 1 base, J lost 7 bases, and 9 bases stayed unmatched. The DNA of the CDR3 is TGCGCCAGCAGCCAAGGTGCCCTAGCGGGAGGAGGAGAGCAGTACTTC. Translated: CASSQGALAGGGEQYF.

The chain joins TRBV14 to TRBJ1-3, with TRBD1 as a possible D gene (6 bases). This CDR3 is built from 17 residues. V lost 1 base, J lost 3 bases, and 16 bases lay in between. Germline CDR1 reads SGHDN; CDR2 reads FVKESK. The CDR3, as DNA: TGTGCCAGCAGCCAAGGAGGGGGACCTCGGAGTGGAAACACCATATATTTT. Protein: CASSQGGGPRSGNTIYF. Based on the CDR3 plus reference TRBV14 and TRBJ1-3, the full variable domain is EAGVTQFPSHSVIEKGQTVTLRCDPISGHDNLYWYRRVMGKEIKFLLHFVKESKQDESGMPNNRFLAERTGGTYSTLKVQPAELEDSGVYFCASSQGGGPRSGNTIYFGEGSWLTVV.

This rearrangement joins TRBV7-6 to TRBJ2-3; 9 bases match TRBD2. CDR3 length: 15 amino acids. Per germline, CDR1 SGHVS and CDR2 FNYEAQ. V trimming: 2 bases; J trimming: 1 base; junction bases outside the gene matches: 1. Here the CDR3 DNA reads TGTGCCAGCAGCTTAATAGCGGGAGGCACAGATACGCAGTATTTT. The encoded protein is CASSLIAGGTDTQYF.

The rearrangement uses TRBV20-1 and TRBJ2-7; D is uncertain. The CDR3 runs 10 residues. Germline CDR1 and CDR2: DFQATT and SNEGSKA (reference sequence). V lost 3 bases to trimming and J lost 5 bases, with 5 bases between them. CDR3 bases: TGCAGTGCTAGTTTCGACGAGCAGTACTTC. The encoded protein is CSASFDEQYF.

There are many counts of this clone. The chain has TRBV6-6 and TRBJ2-7, with a tentative D call TRBD2 (6 bases). Germline CDR1 and CDR2: MNHNY and SVGAGI (reference sequence). The CDR3 sequence is 16 residues long. Trimming left V 4 bases short and J 2 bases short, with 18 bases between. The CDR3 spells CASSSVGIGTPYEQYF. CDR3 nucleotide sequence: TGTGCCAGCAGTTCCGTTGGGATCGGGACTCCCTACGAGCAGTACTTC.

This chain uses TRBV4-3 with TRBJ1-4, with D tentatively TRBD1 (6 bases). From germline, CDR1 is LGHNA and CDR2 YSLEER. V was pared by 0 bases and J by 9 bases, with 14 bases between. This CDR3 spans 15 amino acids. The CDR3 DNA follows: TGCGCCAGCAGCCAAGATCAACAGGGTGGGCAAAAACTGTTTTTT. It specifies CASSQDQQGGQKLFF.

In its sample, this clone was seen a few times. V and J are TRBV28 and TRBJ1-2; weak D call: TRBD1 (6 bases). There are 15 residues in the CDR3. The germline V gene encodes CDR1 MDHEN and CDR2 SYDVKM. Trimming shortened V by 4 bases and J by 7 bases, and 19 bases separated the two germline ends. The CDR3 DNA follows: TGTGCCAGCAGTTCCCCCACGGGACACTCGAGTGGCTACACCTTC. Its translation: CASSSPTGHSSGYTF.

CDR3 sequence (DNA): TGTGCCAGCAGCTTAACGCCTCACGAGCGGGCGTTCTTC. Protein: CASSLTPHERAFF. The chain recombines TRBV7-8 with TRBJ2-1; weak D call: TRBD2 (6 bases). This CDR3 has 13 residues. Per the germline V gene, CDR1 is SGHVS and CDR2 is FQNEAQ. V gave up 2 bases and J gave up 15 bases, with 17 bases separating them.

The V call is TRBV28, the J call TRBJ1-2; TRBD1 matches 8 bases. Germline V gene data show CDR1 as MDHEN and CDR2 as SYDVKM. With V trimmed by 10 bases and J by 6 bases, 10 bases remained unmatched. The CDR3 is 13 residues long. The CDR3 region has the DNA TGTGCCATAGGGGGCCAGGGGGCGGATGGCTACACCTTC. This translates into CAIGGQGADGYTF.

The chain recombines TRBV29-1 with TRBJ2-6; 10 bases match TRBD1. V shed 4 bases and J 0 bases; nucleotides not matched to a gene: 6. Germline V gene sequence: CDR1 SQVTM, CDR2 ANQGSEA. The CDR3 totals 17 residues. The CDR3 DNA is TGCAGCGTTGCCTCCCGGACAGGGGGCTCTGGGGCCAACGTCCTGACTTTC. This translates into CSVASRTGGSGANVLTF.